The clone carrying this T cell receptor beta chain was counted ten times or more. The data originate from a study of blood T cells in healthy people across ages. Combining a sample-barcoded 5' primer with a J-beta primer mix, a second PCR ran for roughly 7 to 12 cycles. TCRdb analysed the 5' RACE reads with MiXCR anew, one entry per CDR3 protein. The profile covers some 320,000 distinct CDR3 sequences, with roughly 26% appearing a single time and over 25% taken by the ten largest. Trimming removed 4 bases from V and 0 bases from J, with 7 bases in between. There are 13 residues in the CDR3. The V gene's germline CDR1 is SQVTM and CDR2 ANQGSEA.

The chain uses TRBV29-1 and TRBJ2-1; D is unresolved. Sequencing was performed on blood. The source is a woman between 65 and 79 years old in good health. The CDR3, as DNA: TGCAGCGTTGGTATCAGCTCCTACAATGAGCAGTTCTTC. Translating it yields CSVGISSYNEQFF.